This T cell receptor beta chain was recovered during a study of T cells in Graves' hyperthyroidism and ophthalmopathy. V dropped 8 bases and J dropped 4 bases, with 18 bases sitting between them. Per germline, CDR1 MDHEN and CDR2 SYDVKM. This CDR3 is 15 amino acids long. This clonotype was found many times. TCR beta CDR3 sequences were amplified from RNA transcripts. A first-round RT-PCR of the TCR CDR3 used the HTBI primer set. One entry per CDR3 protein results from TCRdb running MiXCR on the multiplex PCR reads. This table has roughly 700,000 distinct CDR3 sequences, 12% to 15% appearing once. The specimen sequenced was blood. The chain carries TRBV28 and TRBJ2-1; D gene unclear. The receptor was derived from a woman aged 18-29 years with Graves' hyperthyroidism. CDR3 nucleotide sequence: TGTGCCAGCGGTACCACACCTGTGGGATACAATGAGCAGTTCTTC. Amino acids: CASGTTPVGYNEQFF.